These 20 T cell receptor beta chains came from one sample sequenced in a study of patients and donors after allogeneic stem cell transplantation (dated by TCRdb to 2018 to 2020). Libraries were constructed by RT-PCR. Sequencing was carried out with a NextSeq 550. TCRdb reprocessed the public reads (quality trimming at Q25 with fastp, clone calling with MiXCR) and kept in-frame beta chains. Duplicate CDR3 protein sequences are folded into a single record with the most common DNA and genes. The sample includes hundreds of thousands of distinct CDR3 sequences, with 16% observed a single time. The ten largest clones take up 7.2% of the sample. The specimen was blood, either unsorted or a sorted T cell fraction (not recorded which). The receptors here all came from a human donor who was either an allogeneic HSCT recipient or a stem cell or donor lymphocyte infusion donor (not recorded which). It is not recorded whose cells these are; they may come from a transplant donor.

The sample holds a few counts of this clonotype. The chain couples TRBV27 to TRBJ2-1, with TRBD2 identical over 11 bases. The CDR3 contains 17 residues. V lost 3 bases and J lost 3; bases outside the gene matches: 7. Germline lookup yields CDR1 MNHEY and CDR2 SMNVEV (reference sequence). The CDR3 DNA sequence: TGTGCCAGCAGTTTGGCTAGCGGGAGGCCGGGCTACAATGAGCAGTTCTTC. Encoded protein: CASSLASGRPGYNEQFF.

The V call is TRBV6-1, the J call TRBJ2-4; possible D gene TRBD2, 5 bases. V shed 7 bases and J shed 3 bases, with 16 bases lying between them. The CDR3 covers 15 residues. The germline gives CDR1 MNHNS, CDR2 SASEGT. The CDR3 region has the DNA TGTGCCAGCACCCCGGCCCTTCGGGACAAAAACATTCAGTACTTC. The encoded protein is CASTPALRDKNIQYF.

The chain is built from TRBV9 and TRBJ2-1, with D perhaps matching TRBD2 (5 bases). This CDR3 is 16 amino acids long. Germline V gene data show CDR1 as SGDLS and CDR2 as YYNGEE. V was clipped by 4 bases and J by 6 bases, with 20 bases between them. This CDR3 reads CASSPTGLGNINEQFF. The CDR3 nucleotides read TGTGCCAGCAGCCCCACGGGGTTGGGGAACATCAATGAGCAGTTCTTC. Looking up the rest from reference TRBV9 and TRBJ2-1 gives the full variable domain: DSGVTQTPKHLITATGQRVTLRCSPRSGDLSVYWYQQSLDQGLQFLIQYYNGEERAKGNILERFSAQQFPDLHSELNLSSLELGDSALYFCASSPTGLGNINEQFFGPGTRLTVL.

This sequence joins TRBV5-1 and TRBJ2-7, with unresolved D. The germline V gene encodes CDR1 SGHRS and CDR2 YFSETQ. The CDR3 is 11 residues long. V lost 7 bases to trimming and J lost 1 base, with 6 bases between them. The CDR3 nucleotides read TGCGCCAGCGGCTCGTCCTACGAGCAGTACTTC. Translating it yields CASGSSYEQYF.

This clonotype was observed a few times. The chain is built from TRBV6-1 and TRBJ1-1, with 8 bases that match TRBD1. CDR1 and CDR2 (germline): MNHNS, SASEGT. The CDR3 spans 16 residues. V lost 6 bases to trimming and J lost 3 bases; unmatched junction nucleotides: 12. Here the CDR3 reads CASSSRQGAHDTEAFF. In DNA form, the CDR3 reads TGTGCCAGCAGCTCCAGGCAGGGGGCACACGACACTGAAGCTTTCTTT.

This clonotype was observed a few times. The rearrangement uses TRBV12-3 or TRBV12-4 and TRBJ2-3; tentative D call: TRBD2 (6 bases). Trimming pared 7 bases from V and 11 bases from J, leaving 25 bases between. The CDR3 is made up of 15 amino acids. The CDR3 nucleotides read TGTGCCAGCACCTCCTGGAGGGGTAGCGTTGGGATGCAGTATTTT. Encoded protein: CASTSWRGSVGMQYF.

This clonotype came up a few times. V is TRBV7-9 and J is TRBJ2-5; D might be TRBD1 (6 bases). Germline V gives CDR1 SEHNR, CDR2 FQNEAQ (reference sequence). This CDR3 spans 16 amino acids. V lost 1 base and J 5 bases, leaving 17 bases between the germline ends. The CDR3 DNA follows: TGTGCCAGCAGCTTAGAGCCAGGGGTAGTGTGGGAGACCCAGTACTTC. Amino acid sequence: CASSLEPGVVWETQYF.

The chain recombines TRBV9 with TRBJ1-2, with 8 bases lining up with TRBD1. The V and J ends lost 4 bases and 8 bases, in that order; junction bases with no gene match: 7. The CDR3 has 13 amino acids. Germline V gives CDR1 SGDLS, CDR2 YYNGEE. In DNA form, the CDR3 reads TGTGCCAGCAGCCCTCAGGGGGCGGGGGGCTACACCTTC. Translating it yields CASSPQGAGGYTF.

The chain couples TRBV29-1 to TRBJ1-1; 9 bases are shared with TRBD1. Germline CDR1 reads SQVTM; CDR2 reads ANQGSEA. V shed 3 bases and J 5 bases; nucleotides not matched to a gene: 4. The CDR3 consists of 13 residues. The CDR3 region is CSVDDRGGTEAFF. The CDR3 region has the DNA TGCAGCGTTGACGACAGGGGGGGAACTGAAGCTTTCTTT.

This clonotype was counted many times. The rearrangement uses TRBV11-1 and TRBJ2-5; D perhaps matches TRBD2 (6 bases). Germline V gene data show CDR1 as SGHAT and CDR2 as FQDESV (reference sequence). Trimming removed 5 bases at V and 5 bases at J, with 12 bases between. This CDR3 has 13 residues. CDR3 sequence reads: CASSVGSGETQYF. CDR3 coding DNA: TGTGCCAGCAGCGTTGGGAGCGGGGAGACCCAGTACTTC.

This clonotype was observed a handful of times. The rearrangement uses TRBV12-5 and TRBJ2-1; D is perhaps TRBD1 (6 bases). Trimming removed 5 bases at V and 15 bases at J, with 20 bases between. The CDR3 runs to 13 residues. Germline assignment: CDR1 LGHNT and CDR2 FRNRAP. CDR3 amino acids: CASGPPPRQALFF. CDR3 coding DNA: TGTGCTAGTGGTCCCCCCCCTCGACAGGCCCTGTTCTTC.

V gene TRBV10-3 combines with J gene TRBJ2-1; 13 bases fit TRBD2. The J segment lost 6 bases and the V segment lost 2 bases, leaving 7 bases of the junction unmatched. Germline V gives CDR1 ENHRY, CDR2 SYGVKD. The CDR3 is made up of 17 amino acids. CDR3 in amino acids: CAISEDRGLAGLNEQFF. The CDR3 nucleotides read TGTGCCATCAGTGAGGACCGGGGACTAGCGGGGCTCAATGAGCAGTTCTTC.

The chain joins TRBV14 to TRBJ2-1, with D unclear. CDR1 and CDR2 (germline): SGHDN, FVKESK. The CDR3 extends over 12 amino acids. Trimming pared 0 bases from V and 13 bases from J, leaving 10 bases between. The CDR3 spells CASSQDKSSQFF. CDR3 DNA: TGTGCCAGCAGCCAAGATAAGAGCAGTCAGTTCTTC.

On this clonotype: One end of the junction does not line up with germline, which may come from a read error. The genes are TRBV24-1 and TRBJ2-1, with 8 bases lining up with TRBD1. Germline CDR1 is KGHDR and CDR2 is SFDVKD. The CDR3 loop spans 13 amino acids. The CDR3 region has the DNA TGTGCCACCTCCACAGGGGGGTACAGTGAGCAGTTCTTC. Protein: CATSTGGYSEQFF.

This clonotype was detected a few times. The chain has TRBV10-3 and TRBJ1-2; D is undetermined. The CDR3 is made up of 15 amino acids. Germline V CDR1 and CDR2: ENHRY, SYGVKD. The germline V and J ends were trimmed by 3 bases and 0 bases, with 11 bases remaining between them. The CDR3 DNA follows: TGTGCCATCAGTGAAGGGCACTCGACTAACTATGGCTACACCTTC. Protein sequence: CAISEGHSTNYGYTF.

A few counts support this clonotype. The chain recombines TRBV6-6 with TRBJ2-7, with D perhaps matching TRBD1 (6 bases). The germline gives CDR1 MNHNY, CDR2 SVGAGI (reference sequence). Between the trimmed V and J ends, which lost 6 bases and 2 bases, there was a span of 11 bases. The CDR3 consists of 13 residues. The CDR3 protein is CASRQGIPYEQYF. The CDR3 region has the DNA TGTGCCAGCAGGCAGGGGATTCCCTACGAGCAGTACTTC.

This clonotype was counted ten times or more. CDR3 region: CASSQPREQYF. The CDR3 bases are TGCGCCAGCAGCCAGCCGAGAGAGCAGTACTTC. V gene TRBV4-1 combines with J gene TRBJ2-7; D remains unclear. The V end lost 3 bases, the J end lost 7 bases, and 7 bases lay between the germline ends. This CDR3 has 11 residues. The germline gives CDR1 MGHRA, CDR2 YSYEKL.

This clonotype was counted many times. At one end, the junction sequence differs from germline, possibly due to a read error. The rearrangement joins TRBV12-3 or TRBV12-4 to TRBJ1-2, with 12 nucleotides matching TRBD1. This CDR3 has 13 residues. The CDR3 DNA reads as TGTGCCAGCAGTGCCGGGACAGGGGGCCGGCTCGTATTC. Protein sequence: CASSAGTGGRLVF.

There are a few counts of this clonotype. This sequence joins TRBV12-3 or TRBV12-4 and TRBJ2-7; TRBD2 matches 14 bases. The CDR3 loop spans 16 amino acids. The trim removed 6 bases at V and 3 bases at J, leaving 7 bases unmatched. The CDR3 protein is CASRRQGLAGVYEQYF. In nucleotides, the CDR3 is TGTGCCAGCAGAAGACAGGGACTAGCGGGAGTCTACGAGCAGTACTTC.

The rearrangement links TRBV20-1 to TRBJ1-6, with D possibly TRBD1 on 5 matching bases. The CDR3 runs to 15 residues. V was pared by 5 bases and J by 9 bases, with 20 bases between. Looked up from germline, CDR1 is DFQATT and CDR2 is SNEGSKA (reference sequence). The CDR3 protein is CSALSLFQTVSPLHF. CDR3 nucleotide sequence: TGCAGTGCTCTCTCCCTTTTCCAGACAGTTTCACCCCTCCACTTT.